This T cell receptor beta chain is from a study of T cell changes during pregnancy in multiple sclerosis. Sequencing was performed with immunoSEQ multiplex PCR; in TCRdb, only in-frame clones are kept and a portion is missing. The sample has some 68,000 clones, just over 90% seen once. Trimming stripped 5 bases from V and 6 bases from J, with 14 bases between. The CDR3 totals 14 residues. Germline lookup yields CDR1 MDHEN and CDR2 SYDVKM. The input for sequencing was peripheral blood, taken in the second trimester of pregnancy. The gene calls are TRBV28 and TRBJ1-5; tentative D call: TRBD1 (5 bases). The sequence derives from a female donor in good health, enrolled as a control in a pregnancy study. The CDR3 nucleotides are TGTGCCAGCAGTGGCCCGGCCCAGGGTCAGCCCCAGCATTTT. Translation gives CASSGPAQGQPQHF.